This TCR beta chain was captured in a study of cytomegalovirus exposure and HLA in healthy donors listed by TCRdb under 2017. Context from the whole study: In an earlier analysis of approximately 640 of the donors, 276 Gb of sequence data and 90 million to 130 million unique TCR beta sequences from 180 million or so T cells were reported. Rather than using new phenotypic data, the later analysis identified candidate immune exposures from TCR beta sequences and from how often those sequences occurred across donors. Of the 350 to 400 genotyped donors, approximately 80% fell in the genetic ancestry cluster associated with self-reported Caucasian donors. An earlier analysis of 587 of the donors used high-throughput TCR beta sequencing to judge whether each TCR beta V gene segment behaved as functional or pseudogenic. In a later genetic analysis, genome-wide SNP genotypes for about 55% of the roughly 700 donors were used, and that subset was treated as a discovery cohort. All discovery cohort repertoires had been generated using a single sequencing platform. Donor age, sex, ethnicity and CMV serostatus were compiled together with the repertoire data. About 280 gigabases of sequencing data and roughly 81 million unique TCR sequences made up an early release that covered 500 to 700 HLA-typed donors. On average, roughly 250,000 unique TCR beta nucleotide sequences were sequenced per donor among about 400 genotyped donors of the cohort, with 15% to 20% of those sequences being non-productive. The number of typed donors differed by locus: roughly 629-630 for A, B, C, DRB1 and DQB1; 500 to 550 for DQA1; 606 for DPA1; and some 430 for DPB1. Five DR-DQ haplotypes were handled as single units for association and clustering, since linkage in the cohort was strong. The study aimed to test whether signatures of past pathogen exposure could be identified by cataloging public T cell receptors. HLA typing covered class I and class II loci at four-digit resolution. To study patterns of TCR occurrence, a later analysis re-analyzed previously published TCR beta repertoires from 550 to 800 donors and added high-resolution HLA genotyping. A separate validation cohort of some 130 different subjects was used in addition to the approximately 640-subject first cohort. High-throughput TCR immunosequencing, statistical association of individual TCRs with disease status, and machine learning were combined to predict cytomegalovirus infection status. The study used immunosequencing to profile the T cell repertoires of approximately 690 subjects and linked those repertoires to cytomegalovirus serostatus.

The trim is 4 bases for V and 6 bases for J, with a gap of 11 bases between the germline ends. The cysteine opens and the phenylalanine closes a CDR3 of 13 amino acids. Only the CDR3 part of the read is kept: 39 bases, read in frame from the first base. The CDR1 and CDR2 encoded by the germline V gene are SNHLY and FYNNEI. The cohort was made up of about 670 healthy bone marrow donors. At the time of sampling, all cohort members were nominally healthy, though unrecorded immune exposures were likely present. The donor tested CMV seronegative, placing the donor among the roughly 350 seronegative members of the cohort. Every donor gave a peripheral blood sample, and the peripheral blood mononuclear cells from that sample were used for TCR beta sequencing. The Qiagen DNeasy Blood Extraction Kit was used to extract genomic DNA from the blood cell samples. As concerns this clone: Which antigen it targets is not known. Base qualities are not at hand, and no much larger clone is one base apart.

The study at large found these results: Three of the identified cytomegalovirus-associated TCR beta chains were confirmed in vitro to be specific for cytomegalovirus antigens. For the cohort, immune exposure information was limited to CMV serostatus. In a later genetic analysis, fewer N-insertions in productive TCRs were reported among donors in an Asian-associated ancestry cluster than the approximately 670-donor mean. An earlier analysis of approximately 590 of the donors showed that most TCR beta V segments appeared in productive rearrangements either about 87% or about 30% of the time, which broadly matched IMGT annotations. Strong co-occurrence of HLA alleles, especially DR and DQ, made assigning TCR associations to individual alleles difficult. HLA typing was unavailable for some donors at each locus, so association tests used only the typed subset. Only TCR beta chains were sequenced in this cohort, and the absence of alpha or paired-chain data limited detectable features. Because counts were too low, seventeen rarely observed V segments, including chromosome 9 orphons, were excluded from the earlier analysis of fewer than 650 of the donors. Because the 87-base-pair reads could not distinguish some IMGT-functional V segments, including TRBV6-2 and TRBV6-3, those segments were excluded. In a later analysis, most CMV-associated TCR beta chains were found to appear HLA-restricted, with HLA associations seemingly driven largely by CMV exposure. The presence/absence analyses assumed that sequencing depth was roughly uniform across donors, and that assumption may not be true. Cytomegalovirus status was reported to be diagnosed by the classifier with high specificity and sensitivity in both the original and validation cohorts. In a later analysis, TCR association rates were found to vary across HLA loci, with the most associated TCRs seen for DRB1 alleles and the fewest for HLA-C alleles. It was suggested by the authors that the approach could potentially be generalized to other disease states and immunological phenotypes. Linkage disequilibrium might explain the correlated functional status among segregating V segments, but an unknown experimental factor could not be ruled out. A later analysis associated around 16,000 TCR beta sequences with specific HLA alleles at a false discovery rate of 0.05. A group of highly shared sequence variants was considered likely to be a technical artifact of the sequencing pipeline. In a later analysis, several top co-occurrence clusters were reported to appear linked to parvovirus B19, influenza, CMV and Epstein-Barr virus. A further reported finding was that TCR beta sequences accurately predicted the HLA-A and HLA-B alleles for most subjects in the first cohort. In a later analysis, HLA-associated TCR beta chains were found to be more clonally expanded and to have lower generation probabilities than equally common non-associated chains. The study listed 150 to 200 TCR beta chains as associated with cytomegalovirus. Most TCR sequences were observed very rarely across donors, whereas some public TCRs were present in many individuals. A later genetic analysis associated a missense DCLRE1C variant with V-gene and J-gene trimming of TCR beta chains, and an independent cohort replicated the association.

Library prep was done by the immunoSEQ multiplex PCR assay. The multiplex PCR relied on a mix of 60 forward primers for TCR Vbeta segments and 13 reverse primers for TCR Jbeta segments. The CDR3 region of rearranged TCR beta genes was amplified from genomic DNA by a multiplex PCR assay. On the Illumina HiSeq System, the amplified TCR beta libraries were sequenced as 87-base-pair reads. Per the source publication's procedure: A later analysis counted 75 million to 100 million unique TCR beta chains across the 670 or so repertoires, and some 11 million of these chains were shared by at least two donors. A nearest-neighbor algorithm error-corrected the raw reads and collapsed the reads into unique sequences, merging closely related sequences to remove PCR and sequencing errors. CDR3 sequences were aligned to IMGT reference sequences to assign V, D and J gene segments. For a sequence to be retained, a match of at least six nucleotides was required to both a V gene segment and a J gene segment. A rearrangement was called productive if the CDR3 had no stop codons and remained in frame with V and J, and every other rearrangement was called non-productive. Following IMGT convention, CDR3 was defined as the stretch from the second conserved V-encoded cysteine to the conserved J-encoded phenylalanine. Sequences without an unambiguous match to a single V gene segment were excluded from the earlier analysis of 450 to 750 of the donors. An earlier analysis of a few hundred of the donors called V segments functional above 56.7% productive rearrangements and segregating when the between-donor standard deviation exceeded 5%. A statistical classification framework was built for diagnosing cytomegalovirus status from the catalog of TCR beta chain sequences. A later analysis assigned V and J genes by comparing TCR nucleotide sequences with IMGT/GENE-DB human TR gene sequences. A later analysis assigned CDR3 sequences and most-parsimonious VDJ recombination scenarios with the TCRdist pipeline. In a later analysis, each TCR beta chain was defined by its CDR3 amino acid sequence together with its V-gene family, and reads without a unique V-gene family were excluded. In a later analysis, 450 to 600 highly shared, low-generation-probability nucleotide sequences were removed to address suspected cross-contamination and a sequencing artifact. A later analysis calculated a clonal expansion index for each public chain from normalized within-repertoire ranks of inferred template counts. In a later analysis, generation probabilities were computed with a VDJ recombination model fitted to out-of-frame rearrangements, and the resulting probabilities were checked against IGoR. In a later analysis, TCR-TCR, TCR-HLA and TCR-CMV co-occurrence was scored with hypergeometric tests, and a repertoire-size bias correction was applied to TCR pairs. In a later analysis, false discovery rates were estimated by permuting HLA or CMV assignments 20 times. A later analysis grouped co-occurring TCRs with DBSCAN, adding TCRdist sequence similarity when clustering within HLA-allele-positive subsets. Repertoires with fewer than 30,000 or more than 120,000 public chains were left out of co-occurrence clustering, as were about 5 repertoires with anomalous nucleotide sharing. This immuneACCESS table, as held by TCRdb, lists in-frame sequences with V and J called but not all clones. Of the missing ones, under half trace to an unresolved V gene in checked studies; the others have no known cause. Clonal size and the V and J genes are those of that table, whereas D and trimming came from the DNA. The sample records more than 80,000 clones, about 77% of which are singletons. 4% to 4.5% of the sample is taken by the ten largest.

The sequence derives from a man between 60 and 75 years old in good health and CMV-seronegative. Rearrangement joined TRBV2 to TRBJ2-3; TRBD1 might be the D gene, on 5 matching bases. The sequencing input was PBMCs. The DNA reads TGTGCCAGCAGTGGGGGAAAGGGGGATACGCAGTATTTT. It translates as CASSGGKGDTQYF.